The 24 T cell receptor beta chains listed next were all sequenced from one sample in a study of blood T cell repertoires in COVID-19. Sequencing was performed with immunoSEQ multiplex PCR; in TCRdb, only in-frame clones are kept and a portion is missing. The profile covers roughly 360,000 clones, with approximately 89% appearing a single time and around 1.3% taken by the ten largest. The specimen was PBMCs or T cells enriched from blood (not recorded which). The origin of the receptors is a man aged 25 to 40 who had recovered from COVID-19.

The chain carries TRBV9 and TRBJ1-2, with a tentative D call TRBD1 (5 bases). V was clipped by 2 bases and J by 2 bases, with 13 bases between them. CDR3 length: 15 amino acids. Germline CDR1 is SGDLS and CDR2 is YYNGEE. CDR3 in amino acids: CASSVGHTGNYGYTF. The CDR3 nucleotides are TGTGCCAGCAGCGTGGGTCACACAGGAAACTATGGCTACACCTTC.

This chain uses TRBV9 with TRBJ2-2; no clear D. The CDR3 length is 14 residues. V lost 3 bases and J 6 bases, leaving 12 bases between the germline ends. Per germline, CDR1 SGDLS and CDR2 YYNGEE. In DNA, the CDR3 is TGTGCCAGCAGCGCAGGCCGTAAGCCCGGGGAGCTGTTTTTT. Translated: CASSAGRKPGELFF.

The V gene is TRBV7-2, the J gene TRBJ2-1; the D gene is possibly TRBD2 (6 bases). CDR3 length: 15 amino acids. Per the germline V gene, CDR1 is SGHTA and CDR2 is FQGNSA. With 0 bases removed from V and 3 bases from J, the gap between germline ends came to 9 bases. CDR3 bases: TGTGCCAGCAGCTTAGCAGGGACTTACTACAATGAGCAGTTCTTC. Translating it yields CASSLAGTYYNEQFF.

V usage is TRBV7-2 and J usage is TRBJ1-2; perhaps TRBD1 as D (6 bases). The CDR3 is 14 amino acids. V lost 5 bases and J 7 bases, leaving 17 bases between the germline ends. CDR1 SGHTA and CDR2 FQGNSA come from the germline V gene. CDR3 DNA sequence: TGTGCCAGCAGCCCACAGGGCGGGGGCCCTGGCTACACCTTC. It translates to CASSPQGGGPGYTF.

The chain couples TRBV5-1 to TRBJ2-3; TRBD1 matches at 7 bases. From germline, CDR1 is SGHRS and CDR2 YFSETQ. After removal of 0 bases from V and 0 bases from J, the junction contained 4 bases not matched to a gene. The CDR3 runs to 16 residues. The CDR3 DNA sequence: TGCGCCAGCAGCTTGGAACGCAGGGGGAGCACAGATACGCAGTATTTT. It specifies CASSLERRGSTDTQYF.

J is TRBJ1-5 and V is TRBV15; weak D call: TRBD1 (5 bases). V was cut by 1 base and J by 6 bases, with 10 bases left in between. Germline assignment: CDR1 LNHNV and CDR2 YYDKDF (reference sequence). The CDR3 has 14 amino acids. The CDR3 bases are TGTGCCACCAGCAGAGTAGGAGGGGCTCAGCCCCAGCATTTT. This encodes CATSRVGGAQPQHF. Together with reference TRBV15 and TRBJ1-5, the CDR3 gives the full variable domain: DAMVIQNPRYQVTQFGKPVTLSCSQTLNHNVMYWYQQKSSQAPKLLFHYYDKDFNNEADTPDNFQSRRPNTSFCFLDIRSPGLGDTAMYLCATSRVGGAQPQHFGDGTRLSIL.

The V gene is TRBV5-1, the J gene TRBJ2-2; a weak D match, TRBD2 (6 bases). V gave up 0 bases and J gave up 3 bases, with 9 bases separating them. Germline V lookup: CDR1 SGHRS, CDR2 YFSETQ. This CDR3 has 15 amino acids. CDR3 in amino acids: CASSLVWGDTGELFF. CDR3 bases: TGCGCCAGCAGCTTGGTCTGGGGGGACACCGGGGAGCTGTTTTTT.

This clone was seen a handful of times. This sequence joins TRBV9 and TRBJ1-4, with 8 bases aligning to TRBD1. The ends lost 4 bases at V and 5 bases at J; junction bases unmatched: 10. The CDR3 length is 16 residues. Germline loops: CDR1 SGDLS, CDR2 YYNGEE. The CDR3 DNA is TGTGCCAGCAGCCCCATCCCTGGGACAGGAAATGAAAAACTGTTTTTT. It is translated as CASSPIPGTGNEKLFF.

The chain is built from TRBV30 and TRBJ1-1, with D possibly TRBD1 on 5 matching bases. CDR1 and CDR2 (germline): GTSNPN, SVGIG (reference sequence). The CDR3 extends over 12 amino acids. V was shortened by 7 bases and J by 5 bases, with 14 bases between the two germline ends. For the CDR3, the DNA is TGTGCCTACACCAAAAGGGGTACTGAAGCTTTCTTT. Translation gives CAYTKRGTEAFF. The full variable domain, completed using reference TRBV30 and TRBJ1-1, is SQTIHQWPATLVQPVGSPLSLECTVEGTSNPNLYWYRQAAGRGLQLLFYSVGIGQISSEVPQNLSASRPQDRQFILSSKKLLLSDSGFYLCAYTKRGTEAFFGQGTRLTVV.

V and J are TRBV5-1 and TRBJ1-2; 8 nucleotides line up with TRBD1. Germline lookup yields CDR1 SGHRS and CDR2 YFSETQ. J was trimmed by 4 bases and V by 4 bases; bases with no gene match: 12. The CDR3 runs 16 residues. The CDR3 protein is CASSPTTGQGVYGYTF. Here the CDR3 DNA reads TGCGCCAGCAGCCCTACCACTGGACAGGGAGTCTATGGCTACACCTTC.

V and J are TRBV13 and TRBJ2-1; 13 bases map to TRBD2. Germline values: CDR1 PRHDT, CDR2 FYEKMQ (reference sequence). This CDR3 is built from 15 residues. V dropped 4 bases and J dropped 8; count of bases not matched to a gene: 5. DNA for the CDR3: TGTGCCAGCAGCTCCGGACTAGCGGGGGAGGATGAGCAGTTCTTC. Amino acids: CASSSGLAGEDEQFF.

The V gene is TRBV2, the J gene TRBJ1-5, with 7 bases fitting TRBD1. V lost 9 bases and J lost 1; bases outside the gene matches: 6. The CDR3 is 14 amino acids. Germline CDR1 SNHLY, CDR2 FYNNEI. The CDR3 DNA sequence: TGTGCCAGTCGACAGGGTTTCAGCAATCAGCCCCAGCATTTT. Residues: CASRQGFSNQPQHF.

V is TRBV27 and J is TRBJ2-7; unclear D gene. The CDR3 loop spans 14 amino acids. Germline-derived CDR1 and CDR2 are MNHEY and SMNVEV (reference sequence). The V end lost 1 base, the J end lost 1 base, and 8 bases lay between the germline ends. The CDR3 bases are TGTGCCAGCAGTTTATTTGGCAGATCCTACGAGCAGTACTTC. Its protein product is CASSLFGRSYEQYF.

V is TRBV6-1 and J is TRBJ1-5; D unclear. Trimming took off 2 bases at V and 2 bases at J, with 7 bases between the two ends. This CDR3 has 14 residues. Germline values: CDR1 MNHNS, CDR2 SASEGT. The CDR3 protein is CASSEQAGNQPQHF. For the CDR3, the DNA is TGTGCCAGCAGTGAACAGGCCGGCAATCAGCCCCAGCATTTT.

For the CDR3, the DNA is TGTGCCAGCAGAGGGACAGGGGGTCCTACGAGCTCCTACAATGAGCAGTTCTTC. Translated, it gives CASRGTGGPTSSYNEQFF. The rearrangement joins TRBV5-6 to TRBJ2-1; TRBD1 agrees at 11 bases. Germline V gene data show CDR1 as SGHDT and CDR2 as YYEEEE. V gave up 5 bases and J gave up 0 bases; unmatched junction bases: 10. This CDR3 has 18 amino acids.

This clone was observed a single time. The chain is built from TRBV5-1 and TRBJ1-2; D is unclear. The CDR3 spans 14 residues. Trimming took 3 bases from V and 0 from J, leaving 9 bases between them. Germline assignment: CDR1 SGHRS and CDR2 YFSETQ. CDR3 in DNA: TGCGCCAGCAGCTCGGAGGGAACTAACTATGGCTACACCTTC. The encoded protein is CASSSEGTNYGYTF.

V is TRBV9 and J is TRBJ1-4; TRBD1 aligns across 7 bases. Germline trimming cut 1 base from V and 7 bases from J; bases unmatched to any gene: 10. Looked up from germline, CDR1 is SGDLS and CDR2 is YYNGEE. The CDR3 consists of 16 residues. CDR3 sequence: CASSVSTTGAVEKLFF. The DNA of the CDR3 is TGTGCCAGCAGCGTATCCACCACAGGGGCGGTTGAAAAACTGTTTTTT.

The rearrangement links TRBV5-1 to TRBJ2-4, with TRBD1 matching over 7 bases. The V and J ends lost 6 bases and 0 bases, in that order; junction bases with no gene match: 9. CDR3 length equals 16 residues. The germline V gene encodes CDR1 SGHRS and CDR2 YFSETQ. The CDR3 is CASKLQGMGAKNIQYF. CDR3 coding DNA: TGCGCCAGCAAATTACAGGGGATGGGAGCCAAAAACATTCAGTACTTC.

This sequence joins TRBV9 and TRBJ1-3; 7 positions agree with TRBD1. CDR1 is SGDLS, CDR2 YYNGEE, per germline. The CDR3 length is 16 residues. The J segment lost 0 bases and the V segment lost 1 base, leaving 4 bases of the junction unmatched. The CDR3 loop is CASSVTGAYSGNTIYF. The CDR3 DNA sequence: TGTGCCAGCAGCGTAACAGGGGCCTACTCTGGAAACACCATATATTTT.

The chain carries TRBV6-5 and TRBJ1-4, with TRBD1 matching 7 bases. The J segment lost 1 base and the V segment lost 2 bases, leaving 1 base of the junction unmatched. Per germline, CDR1 MNHEY and CDR2 SVGAGI. There are 15 residues in the CDR3. CDR3 region: CASSYRGLTNEKLFF. In DNA, the CDR3 is TGTGCCAGCAGTTACAGGGGGCTAACTAATGAAAAACTGTTTTTT.

The V call is TRBV3-1 (or the pseudogene TRBV3-2), the J call TRBJ2-1, with TRBD2 identical over 11 bases. Germline trimming cut 6 bases from V and 9 bases from J; bases unmatched to any gene: 7. This CDR3 contains 14 residues. Germline V lookup: CDR1 LGHDT, CDR2 YNNKEL (reference sequence). This CDR3 reads CASSRSGGAGEQFF. As DNA, the CDR3 is TGTGCCAGCAGTCGTAGCGGGGGGGCAGGTGAGCAGTTCTTC.

J is TRBJ1-2 and V is TRBV6-5; perhaps TRBD1 as D (6 bases). Germline CDR1 and CDR2: MNHEY and SVGAGI. V lost 0 bases and J 1 base, leaving 9 bases between the germline ends. The CDR3 extends over 15 amino acids. In nucleotides, the CDR3 is TGTGCCAGCAGTTACTCGATACAGGGTAACTATGGCTACACCTTC. Amino acid sequence: CASSYSIQGNYGYTF.

The rearrangement links TRBV9 to TRBJ1-3, with D perhaps matching TRBD1 (5 bases). Trimming took 2 bases from V and 0 from J, leaving 15 bases between them. The CDR3 loop spans 17 amino acids. CDR1 is SGDLS and CDR2 is YYNGEE in the germline V gene. CDR3 amino acids: CASSVSGLDFSGNTIYF. The CDR3, as DNA: TGTGCCAGCAGCGTTTCGGGACTGGATTTCTCTGGAAACACCATATATTTT.

The V and J genes are TRBV20-1 and TRBJ1-1, with 8 bases lining up with TRBD1. The ends lost 3 bases at V and 9 bases at J; junction bases unmatched: 6. This CDR3 is 12 amino acids long. Germline CDR1 reads DFQATT; CDR2 reads SNEGSKA (reference sequence). CDR3 loop: CSASTDRGQAFF. In DNA, the CDR3 is TGCAGTGCTAGTACAGACAGGGGACAAGCTTTCTTT.